This T cell receptor beta chain comes out of a study of blood T cell repertoires in COVID-19. Across the whole study: The United States, Italy and Spain provided the acute and convalescent COVID-19 samples. Sample material is recorded as cDNA or gDNA derived from T cells, B-cell-depleted T cells, or PBMCs.

Trimming removed 7 bases from V and 6 bases from J, with 18 bases in between. This CDR3 spans 14 amino acids. Authors' processing steps: For nucleated cells, counts were estimated from reference gene primer amplification. Data came from immunoSEQ multiplex PCR; TCRdb stores just in-frame clones and leaves some out. V and J calls and clone size follow that table, whereas D and trimming were derived from the DNA. The repertoire includes 100,000 to 150,000 clones, roughly 90% of them detected once, and about 1.2% sits in the top ten. The sample was peripheral blood. This clonotype was sampled from a woman older than 75 with acute or convalescent COVID-19. The rearrangement joins TRBV23-1 to TRBJ1-2; the D gene is possibly TRBD1 (6 bases). TRBV23-1 is an ORF, and what it does is uncertain. The CDR3: CASKPAGETHGYTF. The CDR3 DNA reads as TGCGCCAGCAAACCCGCAGGGGAAACCCATGGCTACACCTTC.